Below are 24 T cell receptor beta chains sequenced from a single sample in a study of graft-versus-host responses after intestinal transplantation (dated by TCRdb to the early 2020s). The sample's time point, from its label and the paper: cells obtained before transplantation from donor or recipient. Library preparation employed the immunoSEQ multiplex PCR assay. Held by TCRdb, this immuneACCESS table contains in-frame sequences only and omits some clones. Under half of the omission traces to an unresolved V gene where checked; the cause of the rest is unknown. The sample table shows tens of thousands of clones, and 75% to 95% are seen once. Of the sample, more than 0.075% falls within the top ten clones. These receptors are not linked to any known antigen. The sample here was unstimulated CD4+ T cells sorted from spleen or lymph node cells, taken before intestinal transplant. Receptors originate from a human donor who received an intestinal transplant.

V usage is TRBV5-8 and J usage is TRBJ1-5; 7 positions match TRBD1. V lost 1 base, J lost 5 bases, and 6 bases stayed unmatched. The CDR3 extends over 15 amino acids. Germline V gene sequence: CDR1 SGHTS, CDR2 YDEGEE. This CDR3 reads CASSLSDRNYQPQHF. As DNA, the CDR3 is TGTGCCAGCAGCTTGTCGGACAGGAATTATCAGCCCCAGCATTTT.

For this clone: The junction shows a germline mismatch at one end, possibly a read error. CDR3 nucleotide sequence: TGTGCCGGCAGTCAGAGGGTAGCGGGGGGCCGAGGGAGTGAAAAAGAGACCCAGTACTTC. Its translation: CAGSQRVAGGRGSEKETQYF. The chain links TRBV9 to TRBJ2-5; 10 bases map to TRBD2. Germline CDR1 reads SGDLS; CDR2 reads YYNGEE. This CDR3 is built from 20 residues.

The chain employs TRBV7-2 and TRBJ2-1; TRBD2 matches at 9 bases. The CDR3 is made up of 15 amino acids. V was clipped by 3 bases and J by 7 bases; unmatched bases: 7. CDR1 and CDR2 from the germline V gene are SGHTA and FQGNSA. CDR3 sequence (DNA): TGTGCCAGCAGCTTCGACATAGCGGGGGATAATGAGCAGTTCTTC. Amino acids: CASSFDIAGDNEQFF.

As DNA, the CDR3 is TGTGCCAGCAGCTTAGGCGGGGGTGGCACTGAAGCTTTCTTT. Protein product: CASSLGGGGTEAFF. This rearrangement joins TRBV7-6 to TRBJ1-1; TRBD1 is a possible D gene (5 bases). Germline-derived CDR1 and CDR2 are SGHVS and FNYEAQ. The CDR3 loop spans 14 amino acids. The ends were cut back, 1 base at V and 4 bases at J, with 10 bases in the middle.

The chain joins TRBV7-2 to TRBJ1-2; D might be TRBD1 (6 bases). Germline CDR1 is SGHTA and CDR2 is FQGNSA. Trimming shortened V by 1 base and J by 12 bases, and 18 bases separated the two germline ends. The CDR3 is made up of 14 amino acids. DNA for the CDR3: TGTGCCAGCAGCTTAGGGGGGGGGCGAGGTTTAGACACCTTC. It is translated as CASSLGGGRGLDTF. Combining the CDR3 with reference TRBV7-2 and TRBJ1-2 gives the whole variable domain GAGVSQSPSNKVTEKGKDVELRCDPISGHTALYWYRQSLGQGLEFLIYFQGNSAPDKSGLPSDRFSAERTGGSVSTLTIQRTQQEDSAVYLCASSLGGGRGLDTFGSGTRLTVV.

The count of this clone is one. V is TRBV19 and J is TRBJ1-1; TRBD1 matches 8 bases. After removal of 4 bases from V and 1 base from J, the junction contained 8 bases not matched to a gene. The length of the CDR3 is 16 residues. CDR1 and CDR2 from the germline V gene are LNHDA and SQIVND (reference sequence). The CDR3 loop is CASSNRTGTGNTEAFF. CDR3 DNA sequence: TGTGCCAGTAGTAACAGGACAGGGACGGGGAACACTGAAGCTTTCTTT.

The CDR3 DNA reads as TGTGCCAGCAGCTTAGACTCGAACACCGGGGAGCTGTTTTTT. It is translated as CASSLDSNTGELFF. This chain links TRBV7-2 with TRBJ2-2, with D uncertain. Germline loops: CDR1 SGHTA, CDR2 FQGNSA. V lost 1 base, J lost 0 bases, and 3 bases lay in between. The CDR3 is 14 amino acids.

Points on this clone: Its ends do not fully match the called genes, so a read error is possible. The chain carries TRBV30 and TRBJ1-3; a possible D gene is TRBD1 (5 bases). Germline values: CDR1 GTSNPN, CDR2 SVGIG (reference sequence). The CDR3 runs 12 residues. CDR3 bases: TGTGCCTGGACGGGGGTAGGACCGTCCAGGAATTTT. Its translation: CAWTGVGPSRNF.

In nucleotides, the CDR3 is TGTGCCTGGAGTGTGTCCGGGGATCGCACAGATACGCAGTATTTT. As protein: CAWSVSGDRTDTQYF. This rearrangement joins TRBV30 to TRBJ2-3; D may be TRBD2 (5 bases). Per the germline V gene, CDR1 is GTSNPN and CDR2 is SVGIG (reference sequence). V lost 0 bases and J 1 base, leaving 11 bases between the germline ends. There are 15 residues in the CDR3.

This clone was seen a single time. The chain links TRBV19 to TRBJ2-7; TRBD1 aligns across 8 bases. The V and J ends lost 4 bases and 3 bases, in that order; junction bases with no gene match: 11. The length of the CDR3 is 16 residues. CDR1 and CDR2 from the germline V gene are LNHDA and SQIVND (reference sequence). The CDR3, as DNA: TGTGCCAGTAGTAGGGGTTCAGGGGGCGTACGCTACGAGCAGTACTTC. This codes for CASSRGSGGVRYEQYF.

The V call is TRBV30, the J call TRBJ1-2; tentative D call: TRBD1 (5 bases). V was cut by 0 bases and J by 2 bases, with 13 bases left in between. Germline loops: CDR1 GTSNPN, CDR2 SVGIG (reference sequence). This CDR3 comprises 15 residues. The chain's CDR3 is CAWSVRGVTNYGYTF. The CDR3 region has the DNA TGTGCCTGGAGTGTACGGGGGGTCACGAACTATGGCTACACCTTC.

The chain links TRBV2 to TRBJ2-5, with 8 positions matching TRBD1. The CDR3 length is 15 residues. Germline V CDR1 and CDR2: SNHLY, FYNNEI. V lost 6 bases to trimming and J lost 5 bases; unmatched junction nucleotides: 11. CDR3 residues: CASRTTGQAPETQYF. CDR3 nucleotide sequence: TGTGCCAGCAGAACTACGGGACAGGCGCCGGAGACCCAGTACTTC.

CDR3 bases: TGTGCCAGCAGCTTAGTCCACGGTACTGGAAACACCATATATTTT. Translated, it gives CASSLVHGTGNTIYF. The rearrangement links TRBV7-2 to TRBJ1-3, with D unclear. The CDR3 runs 15 residues. From germline, CDR1 is SGHTA and CDR2 FQGNSA. Between the trimmed V and J ends, which lost 1 base and 2 bases, there was a span of 9 bases.

This chain connects TRBV7-8 to TRBJ2-1; no definite D call. This CDR3 has 15 residues. V dropped 7 bases and J dropped 0 bases, with 13 bases sitting between them. In germline, CDR1 is SGHVS, CDR2 FQNEAQ. The chain's CDR3 is CASTPIAVSYNEQFF. The CDR3 DNA sequence: TGTGCCAGCACCCCTATAGCCGTCTCCTACAATGAGCAGTTCTTC.

The CDR3 DNA reads TGCGCCAGCAGCTTCCCGGGACAGGGCACAGATACGCAGTATTTT. Translated, it gives CASSFPGQGTDTQYF. The rearrangement joins TRBV5-1 to TRBJ2-3, with 8 nucleotides matching TRBD1. Trimming at V came to 2 bases and at J to 1 base, leaving 3 bases not matched to a gene. This CDR3 is 15 amino acids long. Germline CDR1 SGHRS, CDR2 YFSETQ.

The chain is built from TRBV18 and TRBJ2-6, with TRBD1 matching 11 bases. The CDR3 totals 18 residues. Per the germline V gene, CDR1 is KGHSH and CDR2 is LQKENI. With 4 bases clipped from V and 0 bases from J, the junction kept 5 bases outside the gene matches. In DNA form, the CDR3 reads TGTGCCAGCTCACGGGACAGGGGGTCTACCTCTGGGGCCAACGTCCTGACTTTC. It codes for CASSRDRGSTSGANVLTF. Supplemented by reference TRBV18 and TRBJ2-6, the full variable domain reads NAGVMQNPRHLVRRRGQEARLRCSPMKGHSHVYWYRQLPEEGLKFMVYLQKENIIDESGMPKERFSAEFPKEGPSILRIQQVVRGDSAAYFCASSRDRGSTSGANVLTFGAGSRLTVL.

This chain links TRBV9 with TRBJ2-3; D ambiguous. The CDR3 totals 12 residues. Trimming stripped 0 bases from V and 4 bases from J, with 3 bases between. CDR1 is SGDLS and CDR2 is YYNGEE in the germline V gene. Written as DNA, the CDR3 is TGTGCCAGCAGCGTAGTCGCAGATACGCAGTATTTT. Protein: CASSVVADTQYF.

This clone was observed a single time. Within the sample, other DNA sequences also encode this same CDR3. This rearrangement joins TRBV19 to TRBJ1-4; D not resolved. The germline V gene encodes CDR1 LNHDA and CDR2 SQIVND (reference sequence). Trimming shortened V by 6 bases and J by 3 bases, and 11 bases separated the two germline ends. This CDR3 is built from 14 residues. The CDR3 is CASSMSVANEKLFF. The CDR3 DNA reads TGTGCCAGTAGCATGTCAGTCGCTAATGAAAAACTGTTTTTT.

Here the CDR3 reads CASSMGSWGVSEQYF. The CDR3 DNA follows: TGTGCCAGTAGTATGGGATCGTGGGGAGTTAGCGAGCAGTACTTC. The genes are TRBV19 and TRBJ2-7; TRBD2 might be the D (5 bases). This CDR3 comprises 15 residues. Germline assignment: CDR1 LNHDA and CDR2 SQIVND (reference sequence). V shed 3 bases and J shed 6 bases, with 18 bases lying between them.

The chain employs TRBV6-5 and TRBJ1-2, with D unclear. This CDR3 is 13 amino acids long. In germline, CDR1 is MNHEY, CDR2 SVGAGI. With 2 bases removed from V and 2 bases from J, the gap between germline ends came to 6 bases. The CDR3 loop reads CASSYGRNYGYTF. CDR3 nucleotide sequence: TGTGCCAGCAGTTACGGGAGAAACTATGGCTACACCTTC.

The chain joins TRBV5-1 to TRBJ1-4; D is perhaps TRBD1 (6 bases). Trimming pared 0 bases from V and 3 bases from J, leaving 12 bases between. Germline V gene sequence: CDR1 SGHRS, CDR2 YFSETQ. The CDR3 runs 16 residues. CDR3 nucleotide sequence: TGCGCCAGCAGCTTGGGGAGAACAGGGTCTAATGAAAAACTGTTTTTT. Amino acid sequence: CASSLGRTGSNEKLFF.

This chain links TRBV5-1 with TRBJ2-5, with D tentatively TRBD1 (5 bases). Germline loops: CDR1 SGHRS, CDR2 YFSETQ. The CDR3 is made up of 15 amino acids. Trimming took off 1 base at V and 4 bases at J, with 14 bases between the two ends. The CDR3: CASSLRQGQAETQYF. CDR3 nucleotide sequence: TGCGCCAGCAGCTTGAGGCAGGGCCAGGCAGAGACCCAGTACTTC.

The gene calls are TRBV11-3 and TRBJ1-2; 9 positions agree with TRBD1. V lost 5 bases, J lost 4 bases, and 17 bases stayed unmatched. CDR3 size: 18 residues. CDR1 is SGHNT, CDR2 YENEEA, per germline. The DNA for the CDR3 is TGTGCCAGCAGCAACAAAATAACACAGGGGGCAGGAGGCTATGGCTACACCTTC. Its translation: CASSNKITQGAGGYGYTF.

This chain uses TRBV6-5 with TRBJ1-2, with 8 positions matching TRBD1. CDR3 length: 14 amino acids. Trimming took 2 bases from V and 8 from J; bases not matched to a gene: 7. Germline V gives CDR1 MNHEY, CDR2 SVGAGI. The chain's CDR3 is CASSYGDRPSGYTF. In nucleotides, the CDR3 is TGTGCCAGCAGTTACGGGGACAGGCCGAGCGGCTACACCTTC.